The 12 T cell receptor beta chains presented below share a single source sample, sequenced in a study of OX40 agonist ivuxolimab in advanced cancers. Libraries were prepared by immunoSEQ multiplex PCR; TCRdb keeps only in-frame clonotypes and omits some of them. The table shows roughly 65,000 clones, with more than 70% occurring only once. The material sequenced was CD4+ or CD8+ T cells sorted from blood, taken in a trial of the OX40 agonist ivuxolimab. The receptors come from an adult with an advanced solid tumor such as melanoma, head and neck, liver or kidney cancer.

The chain combines TRBV6-5 with TRBJ2-7, with 9 bases lining up with TRBD2. Unmatched junction bases numbered 9, after V lost 6 bases and J lost 6 bases. The germline gives CDR1 MNHEY, CDR2 SVGAGI. There are 14 residues in the CDR3. As DNA, the CDR3 is TGTGCCAGCAGAATAGCGGGAGCAGGCCTCGAGCAGTACTTC. The encoded protein is CASRIAGAGLEQYF.

V is TRBV7-9 and J is TRBJ2-1; D not certain. Trimming shortened V by 5 bases and J by 9 bases, and 8 bases separated the two germline ends. Germline V gives CDR1 SEHNR, CDR2 FQNEAQ (reference sequence). This CDR3 is built from 11 residues. The DNA of the CDR3 is TGTGCCAGCAGCCCTGAAGGTGAGCAGTTCTTC. It is translated as CASSPEGEQFF.

This chain uses TRBV7-9 with TRBJ2-7; 7 bases agree with TRBD1. CDR1 and CDR2 (germline): SEHNR, FQNEAQ (reference sequence). The length of the CDR3 is 14 residues. V lost 4 bases, J lost 1 base, and 4 bases stayed unmatched. CDR3 coding DNA: TGTGCCAGCAGCTCCCAGGACAGGTCCTACGAGCAGTACTTC. This sequence encodes CASSSQDRSYEQYF.

This clone showed up just a few times. This chain joins TRBV6-1 and TRBJ1-5; possibly TRBD1 for D (5 bases). Deletions cut 2 bases from V and 0 bases from J, with 5 bases between. Germline V gives CDR1 MNHNS, CDR2 SASEGT. The CDR3 sequence is 14 residues long. In DNA form, the CDR3 reads TGTGCCAGCAGTGAAACAGGTAGCAATCAGCCCCAGCATTTT. It translates to CASSETGSNQPQHF.

The count of this clone is one. The chain carries TRBV4-2 and TRBJ2-5, with 11 bases matching TRBD2. Trimming took 2 bases from V and 1 from J; bases not matched to a gene: 3. The CDR3 is 16 residues long. CDR1 is LGHNA, CDR2 YNFKEQ, per germline. This CDR3 is CASSQSTSGGQETQYF. CDR3 in DNA: TGTGCCAGCAGCCAAAGTACTAGCGGGGGCCAAGAGACCCAGTACTTC.

This rearrangement joins TRBV6-1 to TRBJ2-1, with TRBD2 matching 12 bases. The CDR3 runs 15 residues. The V segment lost 3 bases and the J segment 10 bases; nucleotides outside the gene matches: 7. CDR1 and CDR2 from the germline V gene are MNHNS and SASEGT. The CDR3: CASSDPGLAGGEQFF. In DNA, the CDR3 is TGTGCCAGCAGTGACCCGGGACTAGCGGGTGGGGAGCAGTTCTTC.

The chain employs TRBV7-8 and TRBJ2-1; D may be TRBD2 (6 bases). There are 19 residues in the CDR3. The V end lost 0 bases, the J end lost 8 bases, and 26 bases lay between the germline ends. CDR1 SGHVS and CDR2 FQNEAQ come from the germline V gene. CDR3 bases: TGTGCCAGCAGCTTAGCGTCTGTTATCGGGACTTCAGCCCGCGATGAGCAGTTCTTC. This encodes CASSLASVIGTSARDEQFF. Supplemented by reference TRBV7-8 and TRBJ2-1, the full variable domain reads GAGVSQSPRYKVAKRGQDVALRCDPISGHVSLFWYQQALGQGPEFLTYFQNEAQLDKSGLPSDRFFAERPEGSVSTLKIQRTQQEDSAVYLCASSLASVIGTSARDEQFFGPGTRLTVL.

This clone was seen more than once but under ten times. The chain carries TRBV6-6 and TRBJ2-4, with D perhaps matching TRBD2 (6 bases). The CDR3 runs 15 residues. Trimming cost V 4 bases and J 0 bases, with 10 bases left between them. Germline values: CDR1 MNHNY, CDR2 SVGAGI (reference sequence). The chain's CDR3 is CASSSVGGAKNIQYF. The DNA for the CDR3 is TGTGCCAGCAGTTCCGTCGGGGGAGCCAAAAACATTCAGTACTTC.

The rearrangement joins TRBV5-1 to TRBJ2-7; no firm D call. Germline V lookup: CDR1 SGHRS, CDR2 YFSETQ. The CDR3 loop spans 13 amino acids. V dropped 4 bases and J dropped 7 bases, with 15 bases sitting between them. CDR3 loop: CASSPDTTSEQYF. The CDR3 DNA is TGCGCCAGCAGCCCAGACACTACCTCTGAGCAGTACTTC.

The J gene is TRBJ2-6, the V gene TRBV12-1. TRBV12-1 is listed as a pseudogene. The CDR3 runs to 16 residues. CDR3 coding DNA: TGTGCCAGCAGCTTCCGCTACATCTCTGGGGCCAACGTCCTGACTTTC. Its translation is CASSFRYISGANVLTF.

This chain links TRBV5-1 with TRBJ2-5, with TRBD2 as a possible D gene (7 bases). The CDR3 loop spans 15 amino acids. The V gene lost 4 bases and the J gene lost 1 base, with 14 bases spanning the gap. Per germline, CDR1 SGHRS and CDR2 YFSETQ. CDR3 loop: CASSVGGQGQETQYF. Written as DNA, the CDR3 is TGCGCCAGCAGCGTGGGGGGGCAGGGCCAAGAGACCCAGTACTTC. Drawing the rest from reference TRBV5-1 and TRBJ2-5, the complete variable domain is KAGVTQTPRYLIKTRGQQVTLSCSPISGHRSVSWYQQTPGQGLQFLFEYFSETQRNKGNFPGRFSGRQFSNSRSEMNVSTLELGDSALYLCASSVGGQGQETQYFGPGTRLLVL.

V is TRBV5-5 and J is TRBJ1-5; D unclear. Germline values: CDR1 SGHKS, CDR2 YYEKEE (reference sequence). V was trimmed by 7 bases and J by 5 bases, leaving 22 bases between them. CDR3 size: 16 residues. The CDR3 here is CASQAPPGGKDQPQHF. CDR3 coding DNA: TGTGCCAGCCAGGCCCCACCGGGAGGGAAGGATCAGCCCCAGCATTTT.